This T cell receptor beta chain stems from a study of breast tumors, draining lymph nodes, adjacent tissues. Study-wide points: Findings are consistent with lymph node origin and intratumoral expansion of most tumor T cells. Tumor and nontumor repertoires were significantly more similar in luminal-like than in basal-like breast cancer.

Axillary draining lymph nodes of breast cancer patients supplied the node samples. Germline lookup yields CDR1 SGHRS and CDR2 YFSETQ. The CDR3 loop spans 14 amino acids. V lost 4 bases and J 4 bases, leaving 13 bases between the germline ends. TCRdb reprocessed the multiplex PCR reads via MiXCR and lists one record per CDR3 protein. The sample lists some 110,000 distinct CDR3 sequences; around 30% were seen once. With respect to this clonotype: Its antigen is unidentified.

Material for sequencing was axillary lymph node tissue. The TCR comes from a female donor with breast cancer. Some clones in this sample may be carry-over from other donors' samples. This rearrangement joins TRBV5-1 to TRBJ2-3; possible D gene TRBD2, 6 bases. Written as DNA, the CDR3 is TGCGCCAGCAGCCCGACGGAGGGTGCAGATACGCAGTATTTT. Translated: CASSPTEGADTQYF. The whole variable domain, remainder taken from reference TRBV5-1 and TRBJ2-3, is KAGVTQTPRYLIKTRGQQVTLSCSPISGHRSVSWYQQTPGQGLQFLFEYFSETQRNKGNFPGRFSGRQFSNSRSEMNVSTLELGDSALYLCASSPTEGADTQYFGPGTRLTVL.